The rows below give T cell receptor beta chains drawn from one sample of a study of radiotherapy plus CTLA-4 blockade in lung cancer. Assay: immunoSEQ multiplex PCR; the TCRdb copy retains only in-frame clones and omits some. The sample has tens of thousands of clones; 78% are singletons. Here the sequenced sample was peripheral blood, taken from a patient treated with radiotherapy plus ipilimumab. The receptors stem from a human donor with non-small cell lung cancer who had a partial response to radiotherapy plus ipilimumab. Some clones in this sample may be carry-over from other donors' samples. CDR3s include the opening cysteine and the closing phenylalanine or tryptophan. D genes are given only for firm matches. Not every row has a clone size; where given, it reads once, few, many or a size class.

V gene: TRBV7-9
D gene: TRBD2
J gene: TRBJ2-7
clone size: few
CDR3 DNA: TGTGCCAGCAGCTTGGCACGGGCGGGAGACGAGCAGTACTTC
CDR3 protein: CASSLARAGDEQYF

V gene: TRBV18
D gene: .
J gene: TRBJ2-3
clone size: .
CDR3 DNA: TGTGCCAGCTCGCGGCAAGATACGCAGTATTTT
CDR3 protein: CASSRQDTQYF

V gene: TRBV5-4
D gene: TRBD1
J gene: TRBJ1-3
clone size: .
CDR3 DNA: TGTGCCAGCAGCTGGACAGGGCTCGGCACCATATATTTT
CDR3 protein: CASSWTGLGTIYF

V gene: TRBV27
D gene: .
J gene: TRBJ1-1
clone size: .
CDR3 DNA: TGTGCCAGCAGTTTCCGGCAGGCAAGTGAAGCTTTCTTT
CDR3 protein: CASSFRQASEAFF

V gene: TRBV11-2
D gene: TRBD2
J gene: TRBJ2-7
clone size: .
CDR3 DNA: TGTGCCAGCAGCTTAGGAGCGGGGGGTCTGTACGAGCAGTACTTC
CDR3 protein: CASSLGAGGLYEQYF

V gene: TRBV28
D gene: TRBD1
J gene: TRBJ2-5
clone size: .
CDR3 DNA: TGTGCCAGCAGTCTTTGGCGGGACAGGGGACAAGAGACCCAGTACTTC
CDR3 protein: CASSLWRDRGQETQYF

V gene: TRBV7-3
D gene: TRBD2
J gene: TRBJ2-2
clone size: .
CDR3 DNA: TGTGCCAGCAGTCCGGGACTAGCTTATCCTGGGGAGCTGTTTTTT
CDR3 protein: CASSPGLAYPGELFF

V gene: TRBV6-4
D gene: TRBD2
J gene: TRBJ2-7
clone size: .
CDR3 DNA: TGTGCCAGCACCAAAGTGGGCGGGAGGAGGGATTACGAGCAGTACTTC
CDR3 protein: CASTKVGGRRDYEQYF

V gene: TRBV5-1
D gene: .
J gene: TRBJ2-3
clone size: once
CDR3 DNA: TGCGCCAGCAGCGCGGAGGGGTGGGCAGATACGCAGTATTTT
CDR3 protein: CASSAEGWADTQYF

V gene: TRBV28
D gene: .
J gene: TRBJ2-7
clone size: .
CDR3 DNA: TGTGCCAGCGGGGACAACCTCAACCCCTACGAGCAGTACTTC
CDR3 protein: CASGDNLNPYEQYF

V gene: TRBV6-4
D gene: TRBD1
J gene: TRBJ1-6
clone size: .
CDR3 DNA: TGTGCCAGCAGTGACTCCGGCCAGGGGGGCTCACCCCTCCACTTT
CDR3 protein: CASSDSGQGGSPLHF

V gene: TRBV7-7
D gene: .
J gene: TRBJ2-7
clone size: .
CDR3 DNA: TGTGCCAGCAGACTGCCTACCCTGGGGCAAGCCTACGAGCAGTACTTC
CDR3 protein: CASRLPTLGQAYEQYF

V gene: TRBV4-2
D gene: TRBD1
J gene: TRBJ1-1
clone size: .
CDR3 DNA: TGTGCCAGCAGCTTAGTGCAGGGGGCAAGAGCTGAAGCTTTCTTT
CDR3 protein: CASSLVQGARAEAFF

V gene: TRBV5-5
D gene: .
J gene: TRBJ1-3
clone size: .
CDR3 DNA: TGTGCCAGCAGCTTAGGCAGGGAAGGAAACACCATATATTTT
CDR3 protein: CASSLGREGNTIYF

V gene: TRBV4-1
D gene: TRBD1
J gene: TRBJ1-5
clone size: once
CDR3 DNA: TGCGCCAGCAGCCAACAGGGGGCGCCCCCCAATCAGCCCCAGCATTTT
CDR3 protein: CASSQQGAPPNQPQHF

V gene: TRBV2
D gene: TRBD1
J gene: TRBJ1-5
clone size: .
CDR3 DNA: TGTGCCAGCAGTGAAGAACGACAGGGCCAGCCCCAGCATTTT
CDR3 protein: CASSEERQGQPQHF

V gene: TRBV7-7
D gene: .
J gene: TRBJ2-3
clone size: .
CDR3 DNA: TGTGCCAGCAGCCCCGCGGGGCACAGCACAGATACGCAGTATTTT
CDR3 protein: CASSPAGHSTDTQYF

V gene: TRBV11-2
D gene: TRBD1
J gene: TRBJ2-2
clone size: .
CDR3 DNA: TGTGCCAGCAGGCCAAACAGGGGGCCTGCCACCGGGGAGCTGTTTTTT
CDR3 protein: CASRPNRGPATGELFF

V gene: TRBV11-3
D gene: .
J gene: TRBJ2-7
clone size: .
CDR3 DNA: TGTGCCAGCAGCGTAACAGGGAAGATTTGGGAGCAGTACTTC
CDR3 protein: CASSVTGKIWEQYF

V gene: TRBV4-1
D gene: .
J gene: TRBJ2-7
clone size: few
CDR3 DNA: TGCGCCAGCAGCCTTGCCTTCGACGATTCGGGGAGGCAGCAGTACTTC
CDR3 protein: CASSLAFDDSGRQQYF

V gene: TRBV7-6
D gene: .
J gene: TRBJ2-1
clone size: .
CDR3 DNA: TGTGCCAGCAGCTCTTTGGGGAGCTCCTACAATGAGCAGTTCTTC
CDR3 protein: CASSSLGSSYNEQFF

V gene: TRBV6-4
D gene: TRBD2
J gene: TRBJ2-2
clone size: .
CDR3 DNA: TGTGCCAGCAGTGGGACTAGCGGGAGTTATAACACCGGGGAGCTGTTTTTT
CDR3 protein: CASSGTSGSYNTGELFF

V gene: TRBV9
D gene: TRBD2
J gene: TRBJ2-3
clone size: .
CDR3 DNA: TGTGCCAGCAGCGTAGGGGCGGGGGGATACACAGATACGCAGTATTTT
CDR3 protein: CASSVGAGGYTDTQYF

V gene: TRBV11-2
D gene: .
J gene: TRBJ2-7
clone size: .
CDR3 DNA: TGTGCCAGCAGCCGTGGACAGATTTGGGGGGAGCAGTACTTC
CDR3 protein: CASSRGQIWGEQYF

V gene: TRBV5-6
D gene: .
J gene: TRBJ2-5
clone size: .
CDR3 DNA: TGTGCCAGCAGCTTGAGGCAGGGAAGCACGACCCAGTACTTC
CDR3 protein: CASSLRQGSTTQYF

V gene: TRBV5-1
D gene: TRBD2
J gene: TRBJ2-1
clone size: .
CDR3 DNA: TGCGCCAGCAGCTCCCAAGACTCTAGCGGGAGGGCTCGCTACAATGAGCAGTTCTTC
CDR3 protein: CASSSQDSSGRARYNEQFF

V gene: TRBV5-1
D gene: .
J gene: TRBJ2-5
clone size: .
CDR3 DNA: TGCGCCAGCAGCCCCCGAGGGAGAGAGACCCAGTACTTC
CDR3 protein: CASSPRGRETQYF

V gene: TRBV27
D gene: .
J gene: TRBJ2-3
clone size: .
CDR3 DNA: TGTGCCAGCAGCAGCCTGGGCGGGACTCGGGCAGATACGCAGTATTTT
CDR3 protein: CASSSLGGTRADTQYF

V gene: TRBV11-2
D gene: .
J gene: TRBJ2-2
clone size: .
CDR3 DNA: TGTGCCTTAGCTCAGGGCCCCACCGGGGAGCTGTTTTTT
CDR3 protein: CALAQGPTGELFF

V gene: TRBV7-2
D gene: .
J gene: TRBJ2-4
clone size: .
CDR3 DNA: TGTGCCAGCAGCTCCCAGGGATCGGGCGGTGGAAACATTCAGTACTTC
CDR3 protein: CASSSQGSGGGNIQYF

V gene: TRBV6-1
D gene: TRBD2
J gene: TRBJ2-3
clone size: .
CDR3 DNA: TGTGCCAGCAGTGACGCCGCGGGCGGGAGAGATACGCAGTATTTT
CDR3 protein: CASSDAAGGRDTQYF

V gene: TRBV6-1
D gene: .
J gene: TRBJ2-3
clone size: .
CDR3 DNA: TGTGCCAGCAGGAGGCGCACAGATACGCAGTATTTT
CDR3 protein: CASRRRTDTQYF

V gene: TRBV5-1
D gene: TRBD1
J gene: TRBJ2-3
clone size: .
CDR3 DNA: TGCGCCAGCAGCTTCGCACGGACAGGGCCAGATACGCAGTATTTT
CDR3 protein: CASSFARTGPDTQYF

V gene: TRBV15
D gene: TRBD1
J gene: TRBJ1-5
clone size: once
CDR3 DNA: TGTGCCACCAGCAGGGGGGACAGGGGTAGCAATCAGCCCCAGCATTTT
CDR3 protein: CATSRGDRGSNQPQHF

V gene: TRBV7-7
D gene: TRBD1
J gene: TRBJ2-2
clone size: .
CDR3 DNA: TGTGCCAGCAGCTTCGGACAGGGTGACACCGGGGAGCTGTTTTTT
CDR3 protein: CASSFGQGDTGELFF

V gene: TRBV28
D gene: TRBD1
J gene: TRBJ2-3
clone size: .
CDR3 DNA: TGTGCCAGCAGTTTGGACAGGGCCCGTCCGGATACGCAGTATTTT
CDR3 protein: CASSLDRARPDTQYF

V gene: TRBV6-6
D gene: .
J gene: TRBJ1-2
clone size: .
CDR3 DNA: TGTGCCATCGGCACGGGACATAACTATGGCTACACCTTC
CDR3 protein: CAIGTGHNYGYTF

V gene: TRBV29-1
D gene: .
J gene: TRBJ1-3
clone size: .
CDR3 DNA: TGCAGCGTTCTTCTCGTTGGAAACACCATATATTTT
CDR3 protein: CSVLLVGNTIYF

V gene: TRBV6-5
D gene: TRBD2
J gene: TRBJ2-3
clone size: .
CDR3 DNA: TGTGCCAGCAGTTCGGGACTAGCGGGGGACACAGATACGCAGTATTTT
CDR3 protein: CASSSGLAGDTDTQYF

V gene: TRBV9
D gene: TRBD2
J gene: TRBJ2-5
clone size: few
CDR3 DNA: TGTGCCAGCACTAGCGGGTCTGAAGAGACCCAGTACTTC
CDR3 protein: CASTSGSEETQYF

V gene: TRBV5-5
D gene: TRBD1
J gene: TRBJ2-6
clone size: .
CDR3 DNA: TGTGCCAGCAGAAAGGGACAGAGCTCTGGGGCCAACGTCCTGACTTTC
CDR3 protein: CASRKGQSSGANVLTF

V gene: TRBV7-3
D gene: TRBD1
J gene: TRBJ1-2
clone size: .
CDR3 DNA: TGTGCCAGCAGCTTAAGTTCCGACAGGGGGAAAAATGGCTACACCTTC
CDR3 protein: CASSLSSDRGKNGYTF

V gene: TRBV29-1
D gene: TRBD1
J gene: TRBJ2-3
clone size: .
CDR3 DNA: TGCAGCGTACAAATCCGCCCCGGGACAGGGGGGGCAGATACGCAGTATTTT
CDR3 protein: CSVQIRPGTGGADTQYF

V gene: TRBV5-1
D gene: .
J gene: TRBJ1-1
clone size: .
CDR3 DNA: TGCGCCAGCAGCTTGGCCTCACAAATGACAGGCTACACTGAAGCTTTCTTT
CDR3 protein: CASSLASQMTGYTEAFF

V gene: TRBV18
D gene: .
J gene: TRBJ1-1
clone size: few
CDR3 DNA: TGTGCCAGCTCACCGTCGGGAAGAGATGAAGCTTTCTTT
CDR3 protein: CASSPSGRDEAFF